The rows below give T cell receptor beta chains drawn from one sample of a study of T cell repertoires in cytomegalovirus infection. From the reads, TCRdb called clonotypes with MiXCR, one entry per CDR3 protein. The repertoire holds about 440,000 distinct CDR3 sequences, with under 40% as singletons. Sequenced sample: PBMCs. These receptors were obtained from a human donor in good health (CMV status not recorded). Some clones in this sample may be carry-over from other donors' samples. CDR3s include the opening cysteine and the closing phenylalanine or tryptophan. A D gene is named only where the DNA matches it firmly. Size is stated for part of the rows, as once, few or many counts, or as a class when the clone is expanded.

abundance,j_gene,d_gene,v_gene,CDR3nt,CDR3aa
.,TRBJ1-6,.,TRBV6-1,TGTGCCAGCAGTCCGCGGGGGGCAGGATCTATTGGTTCACCCCTCCACTTT,CASSPRGAGSIGSPLHF
few,TRBJ2-7,.,TRBV10-3,TGTGCCATCAGTGGAGGAGGGGGCCTCGACGAGCAGTACTTC,CAISGGGGLDEQYF
.,TRBJ2-6,.,TRBV4-2,TGTGCCAGCAGCTACCGACAACACTCTGGGGCCAACGTCCTGACTTTC,CASSYRQHSGANVLTF
many,TRBJ2-7,.,TRBV7-8,TGTGCCAGCAGCTCCGACAAACCCTACGAGCAGTACTTC,CASSSDKPYEQYF
few,TRBJ1-5,.,TRBV7-2,TGTGCCAGCAGCTCTCCAGGGGCGTCAAGTCAGCCCCAGCATTTT,CASSSPGASSQPQHF
few,TRBJ1-1,.,TRBV15,TGTGCCACCAGCAGAGAGGGGGGGGGAGGTGGAACTGAAGCTTTCTTT,CATSREGGGGGTEAFF
.,TRBJ2-1,.,TRBV5-1,TGCGCCAGCAGCTTGGAGCCCGGGACCTACAATGAGCAGTTCTTC,CASSLEPGTYNEQFF
few,TRBJ2-3,TRBD2,TRBV5-1,TGCGCCAGCAGCTTCCTAGCGGGGGGCGGGAAAGATACGCAGTATTTT,CASSFLAGGGKDTQYF
.,TRBJ2-2,.,TRBV11-2,TGTGCCTCCTGTGAACTCAACACCGGGGAGCTGTTTTTT,CASCELNTGELFF
few,TRBJ1-2,TRBD1,TRBV6-1,TGTGCCAGCAGCCGGACAGGGTTCACGGACGAAACATATGGCTACACCTTC,CASSRTGFTDETYGYTF
.,TRBJ1-1,.,TRBV7-8,TGTGCCAGCAGACGAATGGGACTCCCAGGGGTAATCGTGAACACTGAAGCTTACTTT,CASRRMGLPGVIVNTEAYF
many,TRBJ2-1,TRBD2,TRBV12-3/TRBV12-4,TGTGCCAGCAGTTGGACTAGCGGGGGGTACAATGAGCAGTTCTTC,CASSWTSGGYNEQFF